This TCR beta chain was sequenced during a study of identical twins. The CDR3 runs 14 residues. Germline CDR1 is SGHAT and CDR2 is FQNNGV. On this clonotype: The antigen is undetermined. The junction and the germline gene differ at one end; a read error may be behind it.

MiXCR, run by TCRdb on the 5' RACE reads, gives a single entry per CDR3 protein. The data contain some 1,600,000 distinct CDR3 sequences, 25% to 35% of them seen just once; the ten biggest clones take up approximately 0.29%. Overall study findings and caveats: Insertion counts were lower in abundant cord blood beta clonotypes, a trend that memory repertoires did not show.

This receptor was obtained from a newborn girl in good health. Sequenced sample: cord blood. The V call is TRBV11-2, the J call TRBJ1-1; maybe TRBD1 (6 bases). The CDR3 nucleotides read TGTGTCAGCAGCCGAGGGGGGCTGAACACTGAAGCTTTCTTT. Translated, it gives CVSSRGGLNTEAFF. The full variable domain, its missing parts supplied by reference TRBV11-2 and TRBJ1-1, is EAGVAQSPRYKIIEKRQSVAFWCNPISGHATLYWYQQILGQGPKLLIQFQNNGVVDDSQLPKDRFSAERLKGVDSTLKIQPAKLEDSAVYLCVSSRGGLNTEAFFGQGTRLTVV.